The 21 T cell receptor beta chains in this list originate from one sample, sequenced in a study of cytomegalovirus exposure and HLA in healthy donors. A multiplex PCR was run with 60 Vbeta primers and 13 Jbeta primers. Assay used: immunoSEQ multiplex PCR; TCRdb lists only in-frame clones, some missing. The sample records 200,000 to 300,000 clones, approximately 84% being singletons. Sequencing used PBMCs. These receptor sequences come from a woman aged 40 to 49 in good health and CMV-seropositive.

V usage is TRBV5-6 and J usage is TRBJ2-5; no clear D gene. The CDR3 consists of 13 residues. CDR1 is SGHDT and CDR2 is YYEEEE in the germline V gene. Trimming took 3 bases from V and 5 from J, leaving 11 bases between them. In DNA form, the CDR3 reads TGTGCCAGCAGCTCAGACTTGAGGGAGACCCAGTACTTC. As protein: CASSSDLRETQYF.

The chain recombines TRBV9 with TRBJ2-7, with D uncertain. Germline values: CDR1 SGDLS, CDR2 YYNGEE. The length of the CDR3 is 13 residues. Trimming cost V 7 bases and J 0 bases, with 11 bases left between them. The CDR3 coding sequence is TGTGCCAGCTCCGGTTCCCGCTCCTACGAGCAGTACTTC. It encodes CASSGSRSYEQYF.

The chain is built from TRBV4-3 and TRBJ2-1; 8 bases map to TRBD1. The V gene's germline CDR1 is LGHNA and CDR2 YSLEER. The CDR3 runs 16 residues. V lost 3 bases to trimming and J lost 6 bases; unmatched junction nucleotides: 10. The CDR3 spells CASSHAAGGAVNEQFF. For the CDR3, the DNA is TGCGCCAGCAGCCATGCCGCAGGGGGCGCGGTCAATGAGCAGTTCTTC.

This clone was found once. The gene calls are TRBV9 and TRBJ2-7, with D possibly TRBD2 on 7 matching bases. The CDR3 length is 13 residues. Germline lookup yields CDR1 SGDLS and CDR2 YYNGEE. Trimming shortened V by 4 bases and J by 2 bases, and 10 bases separated the two germline ends. The CDR3 DNA follows: TGTGCCAGCAGCAGGGGGGGGGCCTACGAGCAGTACTTC. Amino acid sequence: CASSRGGAYEQYF.

The V gene is TRBV9, the J gene TRBJ2-7, with a weak D call TRBD1 (6 bases). This CDR3 is 14 amino acids long. The germline V gene has CDR1 SGDLS and CDR2 YYNGEE. Trimming took off 3 bases at V and 0 bases at J, with 10 bases between the two ends. The CDR3 coding sequence is TGTGCCAGCAGCGGCCGGGACATCTCCTACGAGCAGTACTTC. The encoded protein is CASSGRDISYEQYF.

This chain uses TRBV7-2 with TRBJ2-1; the D gene is possibly TRBD2 (5 bases). CDR3 length: 14 amino acids. V lost 4 bases, J lost 7 bases, and 14 bases lay in between. Germline V gives CDR1 SGHTA, CDR2 FQGNSA. As DNA, the CDR3 is TGTGCCAGCAGCTATGAGGACTTTTTTAATGAGCAGTTCTTC. It encodes CASSYEDFFNEQFF.

This clone was detected once. V and J are TRBV25-1 and TRBJ1-2; D is undetermined. Germline CDR1 reads MGHDK; CDR2 reads SYGVNS. The CDR3 spans 14 residues. V shed 4 bases and J shed 0 bases, with 9 bases lying between them. The DNA for the CDR3 is TGTGCCAGCAGTGTCCTCGGAGCTAACTATGGCTACACCTTC. Translated: CASSVLGANYGYTF.

In this sample, this clone turned up a few times. CDR3 bases: TGTGCCATCAGTGACACGGATCAGCCCCAGCATTTT. Translated: CAISDTDQPQHF. The genes are TRBV10-3 and TRBJ1-5; D not certain. V lost 3 bases and J 5 bases, leaving 5 bases between the germline ends. CDR1 and CDR2 from the germline V gene are ENHRY and SYGVKD. This CDR3 has 12 residues.

The chain joins TRBV10-3 to TRBJ2-2; 11 nucleotides agree with TRBD2. The CDR3 has 17 amino acids. V was clipped by 0 bases and J by 2 bases; unmatched bases: 2. The germline V gene encodes CDR1 ENHRY and CDR2 SYGVKD. This chain's CDR3 is CAISESSGRGNTGELFF. CDR3 nucleotides: TGTGCCATCAGTGAGTCTAGCGGGAGGGGAAACACCGGGGAGCTGTTTTTT.

This chain uses TRBV4-3 with TRBJ1-1; D possibly corresponds to TRBD1 (6 bases). V lost 5 bases and J lost 1, with 17 bases in between. From germline, CDR1 is LGHNA and CDR2 YSLEER. This CDR3 is 16 amino acids long. The DNA for the CDR3 is TGCGCCAGCAGCTTAACCTGGACAGTCGAGAACACTGAAGCTTTCTTT. The encoded protein is CASSLTWTVENTEAFF.

This chain connects TRBV27 to TRBJ2-3, with 7 bases that match TRBD2. V gave up 6 bases and J gave up 4 bases; unmatched junction bases: 13. CDR1 and CDR2 from the germline V gene are MNHEY and SMNVEV (reference sequence). The CDR3 spans 16 residues. CDR3 in amino acids: CASRNLGGSEADTQYF. In DNA, the CDR3 is TGTGCCAGCAGGAACCTAGGCGGGAGCGAAGCAGATACGCAGTATTTT.

This clone was seen a single time. This chain uses TRBV4-2 with TRBJ2-7, with D tentatively TRBD1 (6 bases). This CDR3 region has 18 residues. Germline CDR1 is LGHNA and CDR2 is YNFKEQ. V gave up 4 bases and J gave up 2 bases, with 24 bases separating them. This CDR3 is CASSPQGTKMRLAYEQYF. As DNA, the CDR3 is TGTGCCAGCAGCCCCCAAGGGACAAAGATGCGGCTAGCCTACGAGCAGTACTTC.

The chain uses TRBV7-9 and TRBJ2-3, with 8 positions matching TRBD2. Germline trimming cut 1 base from V and 10 bases from J; bases unmatched to any gene: 13. Germline lookup yields CDR1 SEHNR and CDR2 FQNEAQ (reference sequence). The CDR3 is 16 amino acids. CDR3: CASSLELAAPSEAQYF. Written as DNA, the CDR3 is TGTGCCAGCAGCTTAGAACTAGCGGCCCCTTCAGAGGCGCAGTATTTT.

The J gene is TRBJ2-1, the V gene TRBV30; 9 bases fit TRBD2. J gave up 8 bases and V 0 bases, and 8 bases lay outside the gene matches. This CDR3 spans 15 amino acids. In germline, CDR1 is GTSNPN, CDR2 SVGIG (reference sequence). For the CDR3, the DNA is TGTGCCTGGAGTGTAGGGCTAGCGGGAAGGGATGAGCAGTTCTTC. This translates into CAWSVGLAGRDEQFF.

The chain has TRBV30 and TRBJ2-7; D might be TRBD2 (6 bases). The length of the CDR3 is 18 residues. Germline-derived CDR1 and CDR2 are GTSNPN and SVGIG (reference sequence). Trimming removed 3 bases at V and 2 bases at J, with 26 bases between. CDR3 nucleotide sequence: TGTGCCTGGAGACCAATGGGCGGTCGCGGGAACCCACCCTACGAGCAGTACTTC. It specifies CAWRPMGGRGNPPYEQYF. The whole variable domain, remainder taken from reference TRBV30 and TRBJ2-7, is SQTIHQWPATLVQPVGSPLSLECTVEGTSNPNLYWYRQAAGRGLQLLFYSVGIGQISSEVPQNLSASRPQDRQFILSSKKLLLSDSGFYLCAWRPMGGRGNPPYEQYFGPGTRLTVT.

The rearrangement joins TRBV28 to TRBJ1-2; D perhaps matches TRBD1 (5 bases). V was pared by 1 base and J by 5 bases, with 14 bases between. The CDR3 is 15 amino acids. CDR1 and CDR2 from the germline V gene are MDHEN and SYDVKM. The CDR3 coding sequence is TGTGCCAGCAGTTTATTAAGTCGGCGGGGGTATGGCTACACCTTC. As protein: CASSLLSRRGYGYTF.

The chain has TRBV18 and TRBJ2-7, with 7 bases fitting TRBD2. CDR1 and CDR2 from the germline V gene are KGHSH and LQKENI. With 5 bases clipped from V and 5 bases from J, the junction kept 12 bases outside the gene matches. The CDR3 length is 15 residues. In nucleotides, the CDR3 is TGTGCCAGCTCAGAGGGGCGGGAGAAGCGCGACGAGCAGTACTTC. Encoded protein: CASSEGREKRDEQYF. Filled out from reference TRBV18 and TRBJ2-7, the complete variable domain reads NAGVMQNPRHLVRRRGQEARLRCSPMKGHSHVYWYRQLPEEGLKFMVYLQKENIIDESGMPKERFSAEFPKEGPSILRIQQVVRGDSAAYFCASSEGREKRDEQYFGPGTRLTVT.

The chain recombines TRBV10-3 with TRBJ2-7, with D possibly being TRBD1 (5 bases). The germline gives CDR1 ENHRY, CDR2 SYGVKD. This CDR3 comprises 12 residues. V was cut by 3 bases and J by 3 bases, with 6 bases left in between. CDR3 in amino acids: CAISDRDYEQYF. CDR3 in DNA: TGTGCCATCAGTGACAGGGACTACGAGCAGTACTTC.

The chain links TRBV30 to TRBJ1-2, with a tentative D call TRBD1 (6 bases). The CDR3 totals 14 residues. The V gene lost 1 base and the J gene lost 2 bases, with 11 bases spanning the gap. In germline, CDR1 is GTSNPN, CDR2 SVGIG (reference sequence). Written as DNA, the CDR3 is TGTGCCTGGAGTGGGGACACGGCGAACTATGGCTACACCTTC. Translating it yields CAWSGDTANYGYTF.

V usage is TRBV5-8 and J usage is TRBJ2-2, with D possibly TRBD2 on 5 matching bases. With 0 bases removed from V and 2 bases from J, the gap between germline ends came to 14 bases. The CDR3 runs 17 residues. Per germline, CDR1 SGHTS and CDR2 YDEGEE. The CDR3 DNA reads as TGTGCCAGCAGCTTGGTTTTCGGCGGGCAAAACACCGGGGAGCTGTTTTTT. Its protein is CASSLVFGGQNTGELFF.

This chain connects TRBV28 to TRBJ2-7; D is unresolved. Trimming left V 4 bases short and J 3 bases short, with 16 bases between. The germline gives CDR1 MDHEN, CDR2 SYDVKM. This CDR3 has 15 residues. The CDR3 loop reads CASSSPAAPLYEQYF. The CDR3 bases are TGTGCCAGCAGTTCCCCCGCGGCGCCCCTCTACGAGCAGTACTTC.